The 10 T cell receptor beta chains listed next were all sequenced from one sample in a study of T cells after yellow fever vaccination. MiXCR was run by TCRdb on the 5' RACE reads, yielding one entry per CDR3 protein. Here the sample spans some 300,000 distinct CDR3 sequences, under 9% being singletons. The material sequenced was CD4+ T cells sorted from PBMCs, taken 5 days after the yellow fever booster vaccination. These receptors were collected from a young man who received the YFV17D yellow fever vaccine.

This clonotype has just a few counts. The chain has TRBV5-1 and TRBJ1-5; 8 positions agree with TRBD1. The trim removed 1 base at V and 8 bases at J, leaving 8 bases unmatched. This CDR3 is 15 amino acids long. The germline V gene encodes CDR1 SGHRS and CDR2 YFSETQ. The CDR3, as DNA: TGCGCCAGCAGCTTGACGGACAGGGTAATTGAGCCCCAGCATTTT. It specifies CASSLTDRVIEPQHF.

This clonotype was counted between two and nine times. This chain uses TRBV20-1 with TRBJ2-3, with TRBD2 matching 9 bases. The CDR3 consists of 15 residues. With V trimmed by 1 base and J by 5 bases, 7 bases remained unmatched. Germline-derived CDR1 and CDR2 are DFQATT and SNEGSKA (reference sequence). The DNA of the CDR3 is TGCAGTGCTAGAGTAGCGGGGGTTCGAAAAGATACGCAGTATTTT. Translated: CSARVAGVRKDTQYF.

This clonotype was counted between two and nine times. The chain joins TRBV28 to TRBJ1-2; 8 bases are a match to TRBD1. J lost 8 bases, V lost 7 bases, and 12 bases had no gene match. The germline CDR1 and CDR2 sequences are MDHEN and SYDVKM. This CDR3 comprises 14 residues. CDR3 DNA sequence: TGTGCCAGCACCACTCAGGGGGCAAGAGTGGGCTACACCTTC. Protein: CASTTQGARVGYTF.

This clonotype has a count of ten or more. This chain links TRBV7-9 with TRBJ1-2; 8 bases fit TRBD1. CDR3 length: 12 residues. CDR1 and CDR2 (germline): SEHNR, FQNEAQ (reference sequence). Trimming at V came to 5 bases and at J to 10 bases, leaving 6 bases not matched to a gene. The CDR3 sequence: CASSDLQGVYTF. DNA of the CDR3: TGTGCCAGCAGCGACCTACAGGGGGTCTACACCTTC.

The CDR3 region has the DNA TGCAGTGCTAGATCTAGCGGGGGGGCCTCCTACGAGCAGTACTTC. This sequence encodes CSARSSGGASYEQYF. The chain couples TRBV20-1 to TRBJ2-7, with 12 bases identical to TRBD2. The CDR3 length is 15 residues. From germline, CDR1 is DFQATT and CDR2 SNEGSKA (reference sequence). V lost 2 bases, J lost 0 bases, and 2 bases stayed unmatched.

This clonotype has a count of ten or more. The chain carries TRBV5-1 and TRBJ2-7, with TRBD1 matching 9 bases. Trimming cost V 6 bases and J 2 bases; bases outside gene matches: 9. Germline V gene sequence: CDR1 SGHRS, CDR2 YFSETQ. The CDR3 is 15 amino acids. The CDR3 nucleotides are TGCGCCAGCACTGGCGGGACAGGGATCCCCTACGAGCAGTACTTC. It is translated as CASTGGTGIPYEQYF.

This clonotype was counted ten times or more. The J gene is TRBJ2-1, the V gene TRBV15; D is tentatively TRBD1 or TRBD2 (5 bases each). The V end lost 3 bases, the J end lost 0 bases, and 12 bases lay between the germline ends. Germline V gene sequence: CDR1 LNHNV, CDR2 YYDKDF (reference sequence). This CDR3 is 16 amino acids long. CDR3 amino acids: CATSSGTSGSYNEQFF. The CDR3 DNA reads TGTGCCACCAGCAGCGGGACCTCCGGCTCCTACAATGAGCAGTTCTTC.

This clonotype has at least ten counts. The chain joins TRBV20-1 to TRBJ2-4; TRBD2 is a possible D gene (6 bases). The germline CDR1 and CDR2 sequences are DFQATT and SNEGSKA (reference sequence). The CDR3 totals 15 residues. V was cut by 5 bases and J by 0 bases, with 14 bases left in between. The CDR3 DNA is TGCAGTGCTCCACCCGGGGGACTAGCCAAAAACATTCAGTACTTC. It translates to CSAPPGGLAKNIQYF.

The rearrangement joins TRBV5-5 to TRBJ2-7; 8 bases are a match to TRBD1. The germline V gene encodes CDR1 SGHKS and CDR2 YYEKEE (reference sequence). The CDR3 consists of 14 residues. V dropped 1 base and J dropped 5; count of bases not matched to a gene: 5. The CDR3 reads CASSLFQGAHEQYF. The DNA of the CDR3 is TGTGCCAGCAGCTTGTTCCAGGGGGCTCACGAGCAGTACTTC.

This clonotype appeared a few times. This chain connects TRBV4-3 to TRBJ2-3; D call uncertain. Germline CDR1 is LGHNA and CDR2 is YSLEER. Trimming removed 0 bases from V and 4 bases from J, with 11 bases in between. The CDR3 totals 15 residues. CDR3 in DNA: TGCGCCAGCAGCCAAGAGGAATCTCGGCCAGATACGCAGTATTTT. Its protein product is CASSQEESRPDTQYF.